A selection of T cell receptor beta chains follows, all from one sample in a study of shared T cell receptors in the human thymus. Measured with immunoSEQ multiplex PCR; TCRdb has only the in-frame clones, and not every one. The sample consists of about 710,000 clones, more than 70% of them appearing once. Another study also made use of these data, one on human thymus T cells.

The material sequenced was thymocytes. These receptors originate from a boy in the first two years of life with a congenital heart defect. Both conserved end residues are part of each CDR3. Fields, in order: CDR3 length, D gene, J gene, V gene, CDR3 protein. D genes are given only for firm matches.

19 - TRBJ2-6 TRBV5-1 CASTRFLGQGFSGANVLTF
14 TRBD1 TRBJ2-1 TRBV6-5 CASTGQGALNEQFF
18 TRBD1 TRBJ2-3 TRBV4-1 CASSQAETRDRGTDTQYF
13 - TRBJ1-1 TRBV7-9 CASSLQGSTEAFF
15 TRBD2 TRBJ2-4 TRBV28 CASSLKREAKNIQYF
15 - TRBJ1-1 TRBV5-1 CASRETGELNTEAFF
13 - TRBJ2-7 TRBV5-1 CASSLAGTYEQYF
14 - TRBJ1-2 TRBV5-1 CASRGTDRPLDYTF
17 TRBD2 TRBJ2-1 TRBV19 CASSVGLAGGFGDEQFF
13 - TRBJ2-7 TRBV4-3 CASSPRDSYEQYF
15 - TRBJ1-2 TRBV25-1 CASSDFPDRPYGYTF
18 - TRBJ1-5 TRBV4-2 CASSQDLGARGSNQPQHF
16 TRBD2 TRBJ2-1 TRBV7-9 CASSFVGTSGIFEQFF
19 TRBD2 TRBJ2-2 TRBV4-1 CASSQVPSRDYQKTGELFF
11 - TRBJ2-7 TRBV10-3 CAISEQNEQYF
15 TRBD1 TRBJ1-6 TRBV27 CASSWAGTDFSPLHF
14 TRBD2 TRBJ2-7 TRBV19 CASSVREAGYEQYF
23 - TRBJ2-2 TRBV19 CASSPDGQYTNPPPTINTGELFF